These 30 T cell receptor beta chains originate from one sample sequenced in a study of cytomegalovirus exposure and HLA in healthy donors. PCR employed 60 Vbeta and 13 Jbeta primers. The repertoire was sequenced with immunoSEQ multiplex PCR; TCRdb's copy has only in-frame clones and lacks some. The specimen's table records roughly 41,000 clones. Sequenced sample: PBMCs. The receptors derive from a woman in her thirties or forties in good health and CMV-seronegative.

The J gene is TRBJ2-1, the V gene TRBV7-2, with 11 nucleotides matching TRBD2. Trimming cost V 4 bases and J 3 bases; bases outside gene matches: 5. The CDR3 runs to 16 residues. Germline lookup yields CDR1 SGHTA and CDR2 FQGNSA. The CDR3 DNA follows: TGTGCCAGCAGCTCCCGACTAGCGGGATACTACAATGAGCAGTTCTTC. Residues: CASSSRLAGYYNEQFF.

This chain uses TRBV18 with TRBJ2-7; 10 bases line up with TRBD2. The CDR3 is 16 amino acids. CDR1 is KGHSH and CDR2 is LQKENI in the germline V gene. V lost 1 base, J lost 7 bases, and 10 bases stayed unmatched. DNA of the CDR3: TGTGCCAGCTCACCACTAACCCTAGCGGGAGTTTGGGAGCAGTACTTC. The encoded protein is CASSPLTLAGVWEQYF.

The gene calls are TRBV7-9 and TRBJ2-5; TRBD1 is a possible D gene (5 bases). Trimming removed 5 bases at V and 1 base at J, with 11 bases between. The CDR3 runs to 14 residues. Germline V gene lookup returns CDR1 SEHNR and CDR2 FQNEAQ (reference sequence). Here the CDR3 reads CASSPRQRQETQYF. Here the CDR3 DNA reads TGTGCCAGCAGCCCTCGACAGCGCCAAGAGACCCAGTACTTC.

Concerning this clone itself: One end of the junction fails to match germline, which may point to a read error. The V gene is TRBV9, the J gene TRBJ2-3; maybe TRBD1 (6 bases). CDR3 length: 15 amino acids. Germline lookup yields CDR1 SGDLS and CDR2 YYNGEE. CDR3 nucleotide sequence: TGTGCCAGCACCGTAGGGACACTGGAAGGAGATACGCAGTATTTT. Protein product: CASTVGTLEGDTQYF.

The chain recombines TRBV7-9 with TRBJ2-7, with D hard to call. CDR3 length: 15 amino acids. V lost 1 base to trimming and J lost 5 bases, with 15 bases between them. Germline loops: CDR1 SEHNR, CDR2 FQNEAQ (reference sequence). The CDR3 DNA reads TGTGCCAGCAGCTTAGTAGGAGATTGGAGCGACGAGCAGTACTTC. Translated, it gives CASSLVGDWSDEQYF.

Written as DNA, the CDR3 is TGCGCCAGCAGCACCGGACAGGGGGTTACGAATGAGCAGTTCTTC. This sequence encodes CASSTGQGVTNEQFF. The V and J genes are TRBV5-1 and TRBJ2-1; 10 bases match TRBD1. CDR3 length: 15 residues. Losses at the gene ends were 4 bases for V and 7 bases for J; bases not matched to a gene: 8. Germline-derived CDR1 and CDR2 are SGHRS and YFSETQ.

V usage is TRBV7-2 and J usage is TRBJ2-3, with 12 bases that match TRBD2. Germline-derived CDR1 and CDR2 are SGHTA and FQGNSA. The CDR3 consists of 16 residues. J lost 4 bases, V lost 1 base, and 3 bases had no gene match. Written as DNA, the CDR3 is TGTGCCAGCAGCTTAGAACTAGCGGGAGGATCAGATACGCAGTATTTT. It is translated as CASSLELAGGSDTQYF. The full variable domain, its missing parts supplied by reference TRBV7-2 and TRBJ2-3, is GAGVSQSPSNKVTEKGKDVELRCDPISGHTALYWYRQSLGQGLEFLIYFQGNSAPDKSGLPSDRFSAERTGGSVSTLTIQRTQQEDSAVYLCASSLELAGGSDTQYFGPGTRLTVL.

The CDR3 DNA reads TGTGCCAGCTCACCAGATCAGAGTCCGGGTTATGGCTACACCTTC. This codes for CASSPDQSPGYGYTF. V and J are TRBV18 and TRBJ1-2; D gene unclear. CDR3 length: 15 amino acids. Germline V gene lookup returns CDR1 KGHSH and CDR2 LQKENI. The V gene lost 2 bases and the J gene lost 5 bases, with 15 bases spanning the gap.

Notes on this clone: This sample also contains other DNA sequences that code for the same CDR3. This chain uses TRBV5-1 with TRBJ2-5, with 14 bases lining up with TRBD2. The V gene end was trimmed by 5 bases and the J gene end by 5 bases; junction bases not matched to a gene: 5. Germline V gene lookup returns CDR1 SGHRS and CDR2 YFSETQ. The CDR3 extends over 15 amino acids. CDR3 amino acids: CASSWGLAGAETQYF. CDR3 coding DNA: TGCGCCAGCAGTTGGGGACTAGCGGGAGCTGAGACCCAGTACTTC.

The rearrangement links TRBV5-4 to TRBJ2-7; D uncertain. V lost 2 bases, J lost 2 bases, and 11 bases lay in between. CDR1 is SGHNT, CDR2 YYREEE, per germline (reference sequence). The CDR3 totals 14 residues. The CDR3 loop reads CASSLIDNAYEQYF. CDR3 coding DNA: TGTGCCAGCAGCTTAATTGACAACGCCTACGAGCAGTACTTC.

The gene calls are TRBV4-1 and TRBJ2-7, with 12 bases lining up with TRBD2. The germline CDR1 and CDR2 sequences are MGHRA and YSYEKL. The CDR3 covers 19 residues. After removal of 0 bases from V and 3 bases from J, the junction contained 12 bases not matched to a gene. CDR3 region: CASSQDLPLAGGTLYEQYF. The DNA for the CDR3 is TGCGCCAGCAGCCAAGATCTTCCTCTAGCGGGAGGGACCCTCTACGAGCAGTACTTC.

The gene calls are TRBV28 and TRBJ1-5; D remains unclear. CDR3 length: 15 amino acids. V lost 6 bases, J lost 5 bases, and 17 bases lay in between. The germline gives CDR1 MDHEN, CDR2 SYDVKM. CDR3 nucleotides: TGTGCCAGCAGCGATATGCAACTCGGGGATCAGCCCCAGCATTTT. Translating gives CASSDMQLGDQPQHF.

V gene TRBV6-5 combines with J gene TRBJ2-1; 9 nucleotides agree with TRBD2. CDR1 and CDR2 from the germline V gene are MNHEY and SVGAGI. This CDR3 spans 15 amino acids. The V gene end was trimmed by 6 bases and the J gene end by 8 bases; junction bases not matched to a gene: 11. The CDR3 nucleotides read TGTGCCAGCAGCCAGACTAGCGGAGGGGGCGATGAGCAGTTCTTC. Protein sequence: CASSQTSGGGDEQFF.

Concerning this clone: At one of its ends the junction is not consistent with the germline gene, which may arise from a read error. This rearrangement joins TRBV30 to TRBJ2-7; TRBD2 agrees at 8 bases. The CDR3 is 15 residues long. The germline V gene has CDR1 GTSNPN and CDR2 SVGIG (reference sequence). CDR3 amino acids: CAGRGSGSGSYEQYF. The CDR3 bases are TGTGCCGGGAGGGGGAGCGGGAGCGGCTCCTACGAGCAGTACTTC. The whole variable domain, remainder taken from reference TRBV30 and TRBJ2-7, is SQTIHQWPATLVQPVGSPLSLECTVEGTSNPNLYWYRQAAGRGLQLLFYSVGIGQISSEVPQNLSASRPQDRQFILSSKKLLLSDSGFYLCAGRGSGSGSYEQYFGPGTRLTVT.

V is TRBV18 and J is TRBJ2-5; TRBD2 aligns across 7 bases. J was trimmed by 1 base and V by 1 base; bases with no gene match: 3. The germline gives CDR1 KGHSH, CDR2 LQKENI. This CDR3 is built from 15 residues. The CDR3 bases are TGTGCCAGCTCACCACAGACTAGCTTCCAAGAGACCCAGTACTTC. Protein sequence: CASSPQTSFQETQYF.

This sequence joins TRBV7-2 and TRBJ1-2; the D gene is possibly TRBD1 (5 bases). CDR3 length: 13 amino acids. Germline V lookup: CDR1 SGHTA, CDR2 FQGNSA. Between the trimmed V and J ends, which lost 4 bases and 4 bases, there was a span of 10 bases. The CDR3 here is CASSSGGGYGYTF. CDR3 nucleotide sequence: TGTGCCAGCAGCTCCGGGGGGGGCTATGGCTACACCTTC.

The J gene is TRBJ1-2, the V gene TRBV15, with D perhaps matching TRBD1 (5 bases). The V end lost 0 bases, the J end lost 4 bases, and 9 bases lay between the germline ends. This CDR3 has 14 residues. Per germline, CDR1 LNHNV and CDR2 YYDKDF (reference sequence). CDR3 nucleotide sequence: TGTGCCACCAGCAGAGATGGGGGGATCTATGGCTACACCTTC. Residues: CATSRDGGIYGYTF.

The chain combines TRBV6-5 with TRBJ1-5; 7 bases map to TRBD1. CDR3 length: 14 amino acids. CDR1 is MNHEY and CDR2 is SVGAGI in the germline V gene. Losses at the gene ends were 3 bases for V and 7 bases for J; bases not matched to a gene: 6. The CDR3 reads CASSYRGGGQPQHF. The CDR3 DNA sequence: TGTGCCAGCAGTTATAGAGGAGGGGGCCAGCCCCAGCATTTT.

The rearrangement links TRBV20-1 to TRBJ2-7; D is ambiguous. Germline V CDR1 and CDR2: DFQATT, SNEGSKA (reference sequence). The CDR3 is 11 amino acids. The ends were cut back, 2 bases at V and 5 bases at J, with 7 bases in the middle. CDR3 coding DNA: TGCAGTGCTAGACAGATCCACGAGCAGTACTTC. This sequence encodes CSARQIHEQYF.

On this clone itself: Other nucleotide sequences from this sample produce the same CDR3. The rearrangement links TRBV15 to TRBJ1-2, with D perhaps matching TRBD1 (6 bases). The germline V and J ends were trimmed by 0 bases and 4 bases, with 9 bases remaining between them. This CDR3 contains 14 residues. Germline V lookup: CDR1 LNHNV, CDR2 YYDKDF (reference sequence). The CDR3 sequence: CATSRDRQAYGYTF. CDR3 nucleotide sequence: TGTGCCACCAGCAGAGATCGACAGGCCTATGGCTACACCTTC.

This rearrangement joins TRBV19 to TRBJ2-5, with 9 positions matching TRBD1. Germline assignment: CDR1 LNHDA and CDR2 SQIVND (reference sequence). The CDR3 consists of 18 residues. V trimming: 5 bases; J trimming: 4 bases; junction bases outside the gene matches: 17. The CDR3 is CASSPPRTGTGSIETQYF. DNA for the CDR3: TGTGCCAGTAGTCCCCCACGGACCGGGACAGGGTCGATAGAGACCCAGTACTTC.

The chain has TRBV9 and TRBJ2-7, with 8 nucleotides matching TRBD2. Germline V gives CDR1 SGDLS, CDR2 YYNGEE. The CDR3 consists of 18 residues. V lost 4 bases and J lost 0; bases outside the gene matches: 15. CDR3 sequence reads: CASSPRLGSGRLSYEQYF. The CDR3 DNA sequence: TGTGCCAGCAGCCCCCGATTGGGCAGCGGGAGACTCTCCTACGAGCAGTACTTC. The complete variable domain, with remaining parts taken from reference TRBV9 and TRBJ2-7, reads DSGVTQTPKHLITATGQRVTLRCSPRSGDLSVYWYQQSLDQGLQFLIQYYNGEERAKGNILERFSAQQFPDLHSELNLSSLELGDSALYFCASSPRLGSGRLSYEQYFGPGTRLTVT.

The chain links TRBV6-6 to TRBJ1-2, with TRBD1 identical over 10 bases. From germline, CDR1 is MNHNY and CDR2 SVGAGI (reference sequence). Unmatched junction bases numbered 4, after V lost 2 bases and J lost 4 bases. The CDR3 contains 15 residues. The CDR3, as DNA: TGTGCCAGCAGTTACAGCGGACAGGGGGGCTATGGCTACACCTTC. Amino acids: CASSYSGQGGYGYTF.

The chain couples TRBV6-5 to TRBJ1-5; TRBD1 aligns across 7 bases. Germline assignment: CDR1 MNHEY and CDR2 SVGAGI. V was clipped by 6 bases and J by 6 bases; unmatched bases: 11. CDR3 size: 15 residues. In DNA form, the CDR3 reads TGTGCCAGCAGCGCTGGACAGGCAGGGGCTCAGCCCCAGCATTTT. It encodes CASSAGQAGAQPQHF.

The chain has TRBV14 and TRBJ1-5; 7 bases fit TRBD1. Losses at the gene ends were 1 base for V and 4 bases for J; bases not matched to a gene: 4. The CDR3 consists of 15 residues. CDR1 is SGHDN, CDR2 FVKESK, per germline. The CDR3 sequence is CASSQGQGTNQPQHF. CDR3 sequence (DNA): TGTGCCAGCAGCCAAGGACAGGGTACTAATCAGCCCCAGCATTTT.

The chain uses TRBV7-2 and TRBJ1-4, with D perhaps matching TRBD1 (6 bases). The ends were cut back, 5 bases at V and 7 bases at J, with 14 bases in the middle. The CDR3 has 14 residues. Germline assignment: CDR1 SGHTA and CDR2 FQGNSA. This CDR3 reads CASSHRVVPEKLFF. CDR3 nucleotides: TGTGCCAGCAGCCACAGGGTAGTCCCTGAAAAACTGTTTTTT.

The rearrangement uses TRBV10-3 and TRBJ1-1, with 9 nucleotides matching TRBD1. The V segment lost 11 bases and the J segment 4 bases; nucleotides outside the gene matches: 11. This CDR3 spans 14 amino acids. From germline, CDR1 is ENHRY and CDR2 SYGVKD. In DNA form, the CDR3 reads TGTGCCGCCCGGGACAGGGCGGAAGGCACTGAAGCTTTCTTT. Encoded protein: CAARDRAEGTEAFF.

The chain has TRBV7-8 and TRBJ2-1; TRBD2 matches 9 bases. V shed 6 bases, J shed 5 bases, and the junction held 11 bases outside the gene matches. Germline V gives CDR1 SGHVS, CDR2 FQNEAQ. CDR3 length: 16 residues. CDR3 protein: CASRKPRLAANNEQFF. For the CDR3, the DNA is TGTGCCAGCAGAAAACCCAGACTAGCGGCAAACAATGAGCAGTTCTTC.

This sequence joins TRBV5-4 and TRBJ2-7; 9 positions match TRBD1. This CDR3 region has 14 residues. Germline V CDR1 and CDR2: SGHNT, YYREEE (reference sequence). With 3 bases clipped from V and 2 bases from J, the junction kept 3 bases outside the gene matches. CDR3 DNA: TGTGCCAGCAGCTCCCGGGACAGGGCCTACGAGCAGTACTTC. Translated: CASSSRDRAYEQYF.

The V gene is TRBV5-1, the J gene TRBJ1-1; 9 bases agree with TRBD1. Per the germline V gene, CDR1 is SGHRS and CDR2 is YFSETQ. There are 15 residues in the CDR3. Trimming at V came to 2 bases and at J to 4 bases, leaving 6 bases not matched to a gene. CDR3 bases: TGCGCCAGCAGCTTTAATATGGACAGGGGCACTGAAGCTTTCTTT. This gives the protein CASSFNMDRGTEAFF.